This T cell receptor beta chain was found in a study of T-cell reconstitution after alpha-beta-depleted transplantation in children. V lost 2 bases to trimming and J lost 5 bases; unmatched junction nucleotides: 6. CDR3 length equals 15 residues. Germline values: CDR1 SEHNR, CDR2 FQNEAQ (reference sequence). For TCRbeta, the library was prepared with unique molecular identifiers. TCRdb independently ran MiXCR on the PCR reads; one entry per CDR3 protein. The table shows hundreds of thousands of distinct CDR3 sequences, with approximately 16% occurring only once. The source material was PBMCs from the stem cell graft donor, sampled from the stem cell graft. The chain has TRBV7-9 and TRBJ2-5, with TRBD1 matching over 9 bases. The clonotype originates from a human donor who donated a stem cell graft to a child with acute myeloid leukemia. CDR3 in DNA: TGTGCCAGCAGCTTATTTGGGGACAGGGAGGAGACCCAGTACTTC. This sequence encodes CASSLFGDREETQYF.